The present entry profiles one T cell receptor (beta chain) with its context. Its antigen is not known. The data stem from a study of T cell responses to AZD1222 COVID-19 vaccine. CDR1 SGHTA and CDR2 FQGNSA come from the germline V gene. This CDR3 region has 14 residues. V lost 5 bases, J lost 8 bases, and 16 bases lay in between. Study-level findings and limits: Most donors were white British and more were female, and clonal diversity was possibly underestimated.

Clones were sequenced by immunoSEQ multiplex PCR, and TCRdb holds only the in-frame ones, with some missing. The sample shows tens of thousands of clones, 75% to 85% of them seen only once. The clonotype comes from an adult who received the AZD1222 COVID-19 vaccine. The input for sequencing was peripheral blood, taken 28 days after the second AZD1222 dose. V and J are TRBV7-2 and TRBJ2-4; perhaps TRBD2 as D (5 bases). CDR3 protein: CASSATAGNYIQYF. The CDR3 DNA reads TGTGCCAGCAGCGCCACGGCGGGCAACTACATTCAGTACTTC.